Here is one TCR beta chain with its context. Its antigen remains unidentified. The sample originates from a study of beta chain features in type 1 diabetes. Study results and caveats: It was not settled here whether HLA type affects TCRB rearrangement.

V lost 3 bases, J lost 9 bases, and 12 bases lay in between. This CDR3 has 13 residues. Germline loops: CDR1 LNHNV, CDR2 YYDKDF (reference sequence). Since all of the isolated RNA was reverse transcribed, expressed TCRB transcripts were what got sequenced. This table comes from immunoSEQ multiplex PCR, and its TCRdb copy is limited to in-frame clones, with some not included. The repertoire holds some 500,000 clones, with 11% as singletons. Material for sequencing was naive CD4+ T cells from blood. The TCR was taken from a woman younger than 30 in good health. V is TRBV15 and J is TRBJ2-1, with D uncertain. CDR3 sequence reads: CATSSQRWGEQFF. The DNA of the CDR3 is TGTGCCACCAGCAGCCAGCGATGGGGTGAGCAGTTCTTC.